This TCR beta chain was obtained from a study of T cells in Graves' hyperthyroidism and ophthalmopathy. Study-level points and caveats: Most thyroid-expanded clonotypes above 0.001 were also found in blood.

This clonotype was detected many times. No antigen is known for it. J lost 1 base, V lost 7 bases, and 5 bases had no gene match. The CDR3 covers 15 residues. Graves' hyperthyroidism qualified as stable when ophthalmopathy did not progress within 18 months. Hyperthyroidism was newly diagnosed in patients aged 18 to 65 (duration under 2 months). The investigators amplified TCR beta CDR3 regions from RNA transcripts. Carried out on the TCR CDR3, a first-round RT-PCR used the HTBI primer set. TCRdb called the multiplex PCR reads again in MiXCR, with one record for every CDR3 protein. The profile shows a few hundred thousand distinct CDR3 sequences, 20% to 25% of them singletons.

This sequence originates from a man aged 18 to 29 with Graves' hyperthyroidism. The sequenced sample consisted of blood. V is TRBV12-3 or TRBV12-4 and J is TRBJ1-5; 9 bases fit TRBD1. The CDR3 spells CASNIGTGSNQPQHF. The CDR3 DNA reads TGTGCCAGCAACATCGGGACAGGGAGCAATCAGCCCCAGCATTTT.